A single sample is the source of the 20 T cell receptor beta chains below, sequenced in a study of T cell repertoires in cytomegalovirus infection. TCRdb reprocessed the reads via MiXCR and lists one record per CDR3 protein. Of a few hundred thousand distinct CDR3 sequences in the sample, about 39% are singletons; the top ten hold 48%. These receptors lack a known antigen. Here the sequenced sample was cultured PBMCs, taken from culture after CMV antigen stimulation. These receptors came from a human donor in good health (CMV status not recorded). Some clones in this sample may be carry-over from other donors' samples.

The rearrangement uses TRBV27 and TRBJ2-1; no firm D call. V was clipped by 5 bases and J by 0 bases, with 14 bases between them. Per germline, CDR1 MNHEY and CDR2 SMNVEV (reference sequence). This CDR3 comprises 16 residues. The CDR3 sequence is CASSLFRLSSYNEQFF. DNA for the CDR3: TGTGCCAGCAGTCTGTTCCGCCTCAGCTCCTACAATGAGCAGTTCTTC.

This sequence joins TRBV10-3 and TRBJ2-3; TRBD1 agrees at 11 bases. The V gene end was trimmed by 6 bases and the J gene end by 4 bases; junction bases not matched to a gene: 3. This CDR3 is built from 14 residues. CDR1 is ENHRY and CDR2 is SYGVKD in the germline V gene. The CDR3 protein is CAIRPGQGADTQYF. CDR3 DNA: TGTGCCATCAGACCGGGACAGGGGGCAGATACGCAGTATTTT.

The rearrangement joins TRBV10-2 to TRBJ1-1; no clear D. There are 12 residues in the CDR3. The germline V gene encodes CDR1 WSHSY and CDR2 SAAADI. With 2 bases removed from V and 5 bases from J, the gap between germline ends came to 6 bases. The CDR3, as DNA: TGCGCCAGCAGTGAGACGGGTACTGAAGCTTTCTTT. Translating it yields CASSETGTEAFF.

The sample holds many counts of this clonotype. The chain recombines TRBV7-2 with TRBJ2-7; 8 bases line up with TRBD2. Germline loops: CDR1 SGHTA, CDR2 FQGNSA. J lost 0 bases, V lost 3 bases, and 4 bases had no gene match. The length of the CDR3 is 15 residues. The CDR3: CASSLGGRSSYEQYF. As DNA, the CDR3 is TGTGCCAGCAGCTTGGGCGGGAGGAGCTCCTACGAGCAGTACTTC.

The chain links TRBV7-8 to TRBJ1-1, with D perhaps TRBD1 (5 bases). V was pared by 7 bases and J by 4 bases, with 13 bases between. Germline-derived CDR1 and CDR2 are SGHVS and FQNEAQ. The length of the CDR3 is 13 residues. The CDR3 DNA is TGTGCCAGCAACCAGAGGGGTACCACTGAAGCTTTCTTT. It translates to CASNQRGTTEAFF.

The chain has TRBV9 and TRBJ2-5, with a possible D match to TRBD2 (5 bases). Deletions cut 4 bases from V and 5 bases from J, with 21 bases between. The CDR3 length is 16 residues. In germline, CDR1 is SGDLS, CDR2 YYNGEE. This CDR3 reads CASSLGGAAAGETQYF. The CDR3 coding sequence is TGTGCCAGCAGCTTAGGAGGAGCGGCTGCCGGGGAGACCCAGTACTTC. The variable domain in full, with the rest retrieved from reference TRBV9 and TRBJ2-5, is DSGVTQTPKHLITATGQRVTLRCSPRSGDLSVYWYQQSLDQGLQFLIQYYNGEERAKGNILERFSAQQFPDLHSELNLSSLELGDSALYFCASSLGGAAAGETQYFGPGTRLLVL.

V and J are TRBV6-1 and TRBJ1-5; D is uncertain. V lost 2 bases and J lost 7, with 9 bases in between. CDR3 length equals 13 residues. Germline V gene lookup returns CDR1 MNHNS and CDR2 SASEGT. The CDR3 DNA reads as TGTGCCAGCAGTGAATGGGGAGCCCAGCCCCAGCATTTT. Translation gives CASSEWGAQPQHF.

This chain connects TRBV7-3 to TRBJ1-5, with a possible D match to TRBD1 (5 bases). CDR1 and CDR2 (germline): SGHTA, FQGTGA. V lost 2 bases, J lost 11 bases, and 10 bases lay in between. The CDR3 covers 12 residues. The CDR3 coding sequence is TGTGCCAGCAGCTTAGTGGGGGGAGCCCAGCATTTT. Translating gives CASSLVGGAQHF.

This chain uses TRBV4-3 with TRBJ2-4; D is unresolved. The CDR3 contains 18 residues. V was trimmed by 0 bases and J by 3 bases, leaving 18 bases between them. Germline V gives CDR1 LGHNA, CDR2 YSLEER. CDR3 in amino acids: CASSQEGYTPSGKNIQYF. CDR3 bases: TGCGCCAGCAGCCAAGAGGGGTACACGCCCTCAGGCAAAAACATTCAGTACTTC.

CDR3: CASSLYRGETQYF. CDR3 sequence (DNA): TGTGCCAGCAGTTTATACAGGGGAGAGACCCAGTACTTC. The V call is TRBV12-3 or TRBV12-4, the J call TRBJ2-5, with 7 positions matching TRBD1. The CDR3 has 13 residues. With V trimmed by 2 bases and J by 4 bases, 1 base remained unmatched.

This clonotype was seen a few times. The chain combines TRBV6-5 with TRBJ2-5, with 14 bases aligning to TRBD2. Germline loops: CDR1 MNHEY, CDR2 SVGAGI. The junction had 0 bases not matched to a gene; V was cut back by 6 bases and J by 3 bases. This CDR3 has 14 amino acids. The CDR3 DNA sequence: TGTGCCAGCAGGGGACTAGCGGGGGAAGAGACCCAGTACTTC. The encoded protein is CASRGLAGEETQYF.

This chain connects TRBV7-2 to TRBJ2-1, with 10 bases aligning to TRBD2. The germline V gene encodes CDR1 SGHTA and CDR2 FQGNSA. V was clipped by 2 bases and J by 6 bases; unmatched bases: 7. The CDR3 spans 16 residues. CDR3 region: CASSLKGTSAGNEQFF. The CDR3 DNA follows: TGTGCCAGCAGCTTAAAGGGGACTAGCGCTGGCAATGAGCAGTTCTTC.

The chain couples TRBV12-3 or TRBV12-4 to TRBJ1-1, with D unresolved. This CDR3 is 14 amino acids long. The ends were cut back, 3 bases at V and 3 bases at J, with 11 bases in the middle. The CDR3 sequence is CASSFSGGDTEAFF. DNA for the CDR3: TGTGCCAGCAGTTTCTCGGGTGGGGACACTGAAGCTTTCTTT.

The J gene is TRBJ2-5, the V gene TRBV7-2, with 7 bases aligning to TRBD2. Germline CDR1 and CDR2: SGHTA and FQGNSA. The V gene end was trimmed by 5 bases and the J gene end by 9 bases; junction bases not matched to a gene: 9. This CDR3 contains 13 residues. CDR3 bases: TGTGCCAGCAGCCCGGGGTGGGGGGGGGCCCAGTACTTC. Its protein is CASSPGWGGAQYF.

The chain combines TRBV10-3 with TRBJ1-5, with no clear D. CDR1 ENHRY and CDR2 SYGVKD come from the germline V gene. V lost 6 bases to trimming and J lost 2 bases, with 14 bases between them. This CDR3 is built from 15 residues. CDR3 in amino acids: CAISPIPGGNQPQHF. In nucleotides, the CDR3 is TGTGCCATCAGCCCGATCCCTGGGGGCAATCAGCCCCAGCATTTT.

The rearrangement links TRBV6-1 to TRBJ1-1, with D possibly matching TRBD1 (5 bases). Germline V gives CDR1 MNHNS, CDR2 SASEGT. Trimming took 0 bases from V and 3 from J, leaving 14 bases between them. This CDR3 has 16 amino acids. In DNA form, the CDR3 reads TGTGCCAGCAGTGAAGCGCTAAGGTTCAGGGACACTGAAGCTTTCTTT. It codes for CASSEALRFRDTEAFF.

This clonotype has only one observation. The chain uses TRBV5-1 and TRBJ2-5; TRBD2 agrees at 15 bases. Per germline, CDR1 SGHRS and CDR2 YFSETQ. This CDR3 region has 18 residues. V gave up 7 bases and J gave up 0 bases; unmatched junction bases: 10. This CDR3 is CASQPGTSGGLYQETQYF. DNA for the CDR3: TGCGCCAGCCAACCCGGGACTAGCGGGGGGTTGTACCAAGAGACCCAGTACTTC. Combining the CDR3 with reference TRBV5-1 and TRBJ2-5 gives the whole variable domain KAGVTQTPRYLIKTRGQQVTLSCSPISGHRSVSWYQQTPGQGLQFLFEYFSETQRNKGNFPGRFSGRQFSNSRSEMNVSTLELGDSALYLCASQPGTSGGLYQETQYFGPGTRLLVL.

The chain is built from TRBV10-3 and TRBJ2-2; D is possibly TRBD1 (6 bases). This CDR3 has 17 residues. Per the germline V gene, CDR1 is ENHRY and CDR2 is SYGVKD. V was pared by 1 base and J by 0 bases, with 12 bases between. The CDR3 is CAISEFLGAANTGELFF. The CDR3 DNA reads TGTGCCATCAGTGAGTTTTTGGGGGCGGCGAACACCGGGGAGCTGTTTTTT.

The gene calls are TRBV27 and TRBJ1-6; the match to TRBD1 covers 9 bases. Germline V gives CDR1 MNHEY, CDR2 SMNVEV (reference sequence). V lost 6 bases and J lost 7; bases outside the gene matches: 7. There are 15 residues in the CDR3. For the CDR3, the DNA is TGTGCCAGCAGCCACGGACAGGGGCGGAATTCACCCCTCCACTTT. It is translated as CASSHGQGRNSPLHF.

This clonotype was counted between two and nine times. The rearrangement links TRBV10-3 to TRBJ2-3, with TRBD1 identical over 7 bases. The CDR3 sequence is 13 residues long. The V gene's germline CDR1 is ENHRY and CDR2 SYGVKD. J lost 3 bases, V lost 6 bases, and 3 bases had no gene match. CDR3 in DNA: TGTGCCATCAGCGCAGGGGGAACAGATACGCAGTATTTT. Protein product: CAISAGGTDTQYF.